Listed below are T cell receptor beta chains from one sample, sequenced in a study of T cells in Graves' hyperthyroidism and ophthalmopathy. TCRdb reanalysed the multiplex PCR reads using MiXCR and keeps one entry per CDR3 protein. Altogether 250,000 to 400,000 distinct CDR3 sequences are present, roughly 15% being singletons, with the ten largest covering 30% to 40%. Material for sequencing was blood. The receptors were sampled from a woman between 40 and 55 years old with Graves' ophthalmopathy. Each CDR3 is given with its conserved first and last residue. The D gene is left open where the match is weak. Clone size is stated in some rows and not others, as once, few, many or a class when expanded.

d_gene	len	abundance	v_gene	j_gene	CDR3aa	CDR3nt
TRBD1	16	many	TRBV3-1	TRBJ1-1	CASSRTNRGRGTEAFF	TGTGCCAGCAGCCGCACCAACAGGGGGCGAGGGACTGAAGCTTTCTTT
.	14	many	TRBV20-1	TRBJ1-6	CSASASGGGSPLHF	TGCAGTGCTTCCGCCTCGGGAGGAGGATCACCCCTCCACTTT
.	13	many	TRBV11-2	TRBJ2-1	CASSPRVQGEQFF	TGTGCCAGCAGTCCAAGGGTTCAGGGGGAGCAGTTCTTC
.	11	many	TRBV12-3/TRBV12-4	TRBJ1-1	CASSFGPEAFF	TGTGCCAGCAGTTTTGGGCCTGAAGCTTTCTTT
TRBD1	14	many	TRBV25-1	TRBJ2-7	CASSEEGQAHEQYF	TGTGCCAGCAGTGAAGAAGGACAGGCCCACGAGCAGTACTTC
.	13	many	TRBV2	TRBJ1-4	CASNPGRNEKLFF	TGTGCCAGCAATCCGGGACGTAATGAAAAACTGTTTTTT
.	14	many	TRBV6-1	TRBJ1-2	CASSEQGENYGYTF	TGTGCCAGCAGTGAACAAGGAGAAAACTATGGCTACACCTTC
.	14	many	TRBV6-1	TRBJ1-1	CATSASHLNTEAFF	TGTGCCACCTCGGCCAGTCACTTGAACACTGAAGCTTTCTTT
.	13	many	TRBV28	TRBJ2-7	CASSIGLTYEQYF	TGTGCCAGCAGTATAGGTCTGACCTACGAGCAGTACTTC
.	15	.	TRBV4-1	TRBJ1-1	CASSQATGRNTEAFF	TGCGCCAGCAGCCAAGCGACAGGTAGGAACACTGAAGCTTTCTTT
TRBD1	13	many	TRBV7-2	TRBJ2-6	CASSSSGGRVLTF	TGTGCCAGCAGCTCTTCAGGGGGTAGGGTCCTGACTTTC
.	11	many	TRBV2	TRBJ2-3	CASGSTDTQYF	TGTGCCAGCGGGAGCACAGATACGCAGTATTTT
.	15	many	TRBV20-1	TRBJ2-1	CSARGAGRPGNEQFF	TGCAGTGCTAGGGGTGCAGGGAGGCCGGGCAATGAGCAGTTCTTC
.	14	few	TRBV7-2	TRBJ2-7	CASSLGLDLYEQYF	TGTGCCAGCAGCTTAGGACTTGACCTCTACGAGCAGTACTTC
.	12	many	TRBV12-3/TRBV12-4	TRBJ2-1	CATQTGVWEQFF	TGTGCCACACAGACCGGGGTTTGGGAGCAGTTCTTC
TRBD2	17	.	TRBV27	TRBJ2-1	CASSSPSSGLSYNEQFF	TGTGCCAGCAGTTCCCCTTCTAGCGGCCTATCCTACAATGAGCAGTTCTTC
TRBD1	14	once	TRBV24-1	TRBJ1-2	CATSDIRTGHGYTF	TGTGCCACCAGTGATATTAGGACAGGGCATGGCTACACCTTC
TRBD1	14	few	TRBV20-1	TRBJ2-3	CSARAGTGSDTQYF	TGCAGTGCTAGGGCCGGGACAGGGTCAGATACGCAGTATTTT
TRBD1	16	many	TRBV12-3/TRBV12-4	TRBJ2-2	CASRDRQGAVGGELFF	TGTGCCAGCAGAGACAGACAGGGGGCTGTTGGCGGGGAGCTGTTTTTT
.	13	many	TRBV20-1	TRBJ1-2	CSARDLGGHGYTF	TGCAGTGCTAGAGATCTTGGGGGCCATGGCTACACCTTC
.	14	many	TRBV15	TRBJ1-2	CATSRDRGVYGYTF	TGTGCCACCAGCAGAGACAGGGGTGTCTATGGCTACACCTTC
.	14	.	TRBV4-1	TRBJ1-3	CASRMIGDGNTIYF	TGCGCCAGCAGAATGATAGGCGACGGAAACACCATATATTTT
TRBD1	12	many	TRBV29-1	TRBJ1-1	CSVGQGDTEAFF	TGCAGCGTTGGACAGGGTGATACTGAAGCTTTCTTT
TRBD1	12	many	TRBV28	TRBJ1-2	CASRTGDHGYTF	TGTGCCAGCAGAACAGGGGACCATGGCTACACCTTC
.	13	many	TRBV19	TRBJ2-5	CASSIRGSETQYF	TGTGCCAGTAGTATAAGAGGGTCAGAGACCCAGTACTTC
TRBD2	14	once	TRBV29-1	TRBJ2-1	CSVAGTSGGNEQFF	TGCAGCGTAGCCGGGACTAGCGGGGGTAATGAGCAGTTCTTC
.	15	many	TRBV2	TRBJ1-5	CASSNGRAGNQPQHF	TGTGCCAGCAGCAACGGCAGGGCGGGCAATCAGCCCCAGCATTTT
.	15	.	TRBV6-5	TRBJ1-1	CASSYWWGQETEAFF	TGTGCCAGCAGTTACTGGTGGGGGCAGGAGACTGAAGCTTTCTTT
.	12	few	TRBV25-1	TRBJ2-5	CARGGNQETQYF	TGTGCCAGGGGAGGCAACCAAGAGACCCAGTACTTC
TRBD1	14	many	TRBV12-3/TRBV12-4	TRBJ1-5	CASSQTGMLGPQHF	TGTGCCAGCAGTCAGACAGGGATGCTGGGGCCCCAGCATTTT
.	17	many	TRBV11-2	TRBJ2-5	CASSSSSTGTFRETQYF	TGTGCCAGCAGCTCGTCATCAACGGGAACGTTTAGGGAGACCCAGTACTTC
TRBD1	16	many	TRBV6-2/TRBV6-3	TRBJ2-6	CASRSGQGAGANVLTF	TGTGCCAGCAGAAGTGGACAGGGGGCTGGGGCCAACGTCCTGACTTTC
.	16	.	TRBV5-1	TRBJ2-2	CASSPGRVGNTGELFF	TGCGCCAGCTCGCCGGGCAGGGTTGGGAACACCGGGGAGCTGTTTTTT
.	15	many	TRBV12-3/TRBV12-4	TRBJ2-1	CATQRDPSWNNEQFF	TGTGCGACCCAAAGGGATCCGTCTTGGAACAATGAGCAGTTCTTC
TRBD2	13	many	TRBV6-1	TRBJ2-7	CASLGLAGYEQYF	TGTGCCAGCTTGGGACTAGCGGGGTACGAGCAGTACTTC
.	13	many	TRBV7-9	TRBJ2-3	CASSPAGPFAQYF	TGTGCCAGCAGCCCCGCGGGCCCCTTCGCGCAGTATTTT
TRBD2	13	many	TRBV6-2/TRBV6-3	TRBJ2-7	CASALGGVHEQYF	TGTGCCAGCGCCCTGGGGGGGGTCCACGAGCAGTACTTC
.	11	many	TRBV10-3	TRBJ1-1	CAIIKDNEAFF	TGTGCCATCATAAAGGATAATGAAGCTTTCTTT
.	14	few	TRBV20-1	TRBJ2-3	CSALRQGSTDTQYF	TGCAGTGCCCTTCGGCAGGGTAGCACAGATACGCAGTATTTT
TRBD2	16	many	TRBV11-1	TRBJ2-1	CASSNSWGGPANEQFF	TGTGCCAGCAGTAATAGCTGGGGGGGACCCGCCAATGAGCAGTTCTTC
.	15	.	TRBV11-2	TRBJ2-1	CASSSGEVSYNEQFF	TGTGCCAGCAGCTCCGGCGAGGTTTCCTACAATGAGCAGTTCTTC
.	15	few	TRBV5-1	TRBJ1-4	CASSARAGRAEKLFF	TGCGCCAGCAGCGCTAGGGCAGGACGAGCTGAAAAACTGTTTTTT
.	15	few	TRBV20-1	TRBJ2-7	CSARGPGVGYYEQYF	TGCAGTGCTAGAGGCCCGGGCGTGGGGTACTACGAGCAGTACTTC
.	16	.	TRBV12-3/TRBV12-4	TRBJ1-3	CASSLSVGRTGNTIYF	TGTGCCAGCAGTTTGAGTGTCGGTAGGACTGGAAACACCATATATTTT
.	15	few	TRBV11-2	TRBJ1-6	CASRQLVSYNSPLHF	TGTGCCAGCAGACAGTTAGTTTCCTATAATTCACCCCTCCACTTT
.	15	many	TRBV6-1	TRBJ1-2	CATAGSSGSNYGYTF	TGTGCCACTGCAGGGTCGAGCGGGTCTAACTATGGCTACACCTTC
TRBD2	14	.	TRBV20-1	TRBJ2-7	CSATPGLAGDEQYF	TGCAGTGCAACTCCGGGACTAGCGGGGGACGAGCAGTACTTC
.	14	.	TRBV19	TRBJ2-3	CASSIMGETDTQYF	TGTGCCAGTAGTATAATGGGGGAAACAGATACGCAGTATTTT
.	15	few	TRBV4-1	TRBJ1-5	CASSQEGARGQPQHF	TGCGCCAGCAGCCAAGAGGGGGCGCGAGGTCAGCCCCAGCATTTT
TRBD2	14	.	TRBV3-1	TRBJ2-2	CASSRLAGPGELFF	TGTGCCAGCAGCCGACTAGCGGGGCCCGGGGAGCTGTTTTTT
.	17	.	TRBV3-1	TRBJ2-1	CASSPIFAVSSYNEQFF	TGTGCCAGCAGCCCTATCTTTGCGGTCTCCTCCTACAATGAGCAGTTCTTC
TRBD2	18	many	TRBV7-2	TRBJ2-7	CASSLESSGVPSSYEQYF	TGTGCCAGCAGCTTAGAGTCTAGCGGGGTCCCCTCCTCCTACGAGCAGTACTTC
TRBD1	13	many	TRBV6-2/TRBV6-3	TRBJ2-3	CARQGARRDTQYF	TGTGCCAGACAGGGGGCGCGAAGAGATACGCAGTATTTT
.	15	few	TRBV7-3	TRBJ2-7	CASSLEPRGGYEQYF	TGTGCCAGCAGCTTAGAACCCAGGGGGGGCTACGAGCAGTACTTC
TRBD1	14	few	TRBV10-2	TRBJ1-1	CASSVGKGATEAFF	TGCGCCAGCAGTGTAGGTAAGGGGGCCACTGAAGCTTTCTTT
TRBD1	13	few	TRBV30	TRBJ1-5	CAWAGQTNQPQHF	TGTGCCTGGGCGGGACAGACCAATCAGCCCCAGCATTTT
TRBD1	13	.	TRBV6-1	TRBJ1-2	CASKKGQLYGYTF	TGTGCCAGCAAGAAGGGACAGCTTTATGGCTACACCTTC
.	12	.	TRBV6-2/TRBV6-3	TRBJ2-5	CASSYSGLTQYF	TGTGCCAGCAGTTACTCTGGTTTGACGCAGTACTTC
TRBD2	12	many	TRBV14	TRBJ2-3	CASRPGGGAQYF	TGTGCCAGCAGACCGGGAGGCGGCGCGCAGTATTTT
TRBD2	15	many	TRBV19	TRBJ2-3	CASSLGLTTADTQYF	TGTGCCAGTAGTCTGGGACTAACAACAGCAGATACGCAGTATTTT